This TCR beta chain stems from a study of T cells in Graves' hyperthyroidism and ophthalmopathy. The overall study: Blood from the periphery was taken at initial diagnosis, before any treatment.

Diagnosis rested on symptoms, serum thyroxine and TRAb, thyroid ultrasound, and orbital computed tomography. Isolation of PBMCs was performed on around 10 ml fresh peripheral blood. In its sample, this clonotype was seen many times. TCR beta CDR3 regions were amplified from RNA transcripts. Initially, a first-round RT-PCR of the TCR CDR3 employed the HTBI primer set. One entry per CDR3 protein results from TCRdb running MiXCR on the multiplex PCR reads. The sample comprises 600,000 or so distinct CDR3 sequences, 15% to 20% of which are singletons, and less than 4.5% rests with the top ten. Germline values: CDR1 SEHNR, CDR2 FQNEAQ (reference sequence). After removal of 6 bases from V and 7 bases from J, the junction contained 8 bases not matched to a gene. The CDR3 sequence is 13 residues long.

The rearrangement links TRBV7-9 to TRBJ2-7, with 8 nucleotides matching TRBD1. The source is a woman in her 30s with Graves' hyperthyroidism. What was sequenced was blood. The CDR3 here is CASRPGTGGEQYF. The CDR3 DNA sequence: TGTGCCAGCAGACCGGGGACAGGCGGAGAGCAGTACTTC.